The rows below give T cell receptor beta chains drawn from one sample of a study of Graves' ophthalmopathy and Graves' hyperthyroidism. TCRdb re-derived calls from the multiplex PCR reads in MiXCR, one entry per CDR3 protein. The table records approximately 160,000 distinct CDR3 sequences, 39% of them present only once. Material for sequencing was peripheral blood. Receptors were obtained from a man aged 25-45 years with Graves' ophthalmopathy. Each CDR3 is given with its conserved first and last residue. The D gene is left open where the match is weak. The listing skips clone size in some rows; elsewhere it reads once, few, many or a size class.

d_call,j_call,clone_size,v_call,cdr3_aa,cdr3_nt
-,TRBJ2-7,-,TRBV2,CASSGDSRGQYF,TGTGCCAGCAGCGGCGACAGTCGTGGGCAGTACTTC
TRBD2,TRBJ2-2,-,TRBV19,CASSFSSGRAHFYTGELFF,TGTGCCAGTAGTTTCTCTAGCGGGAGGGCTCACTTTTACACCGGGGAGCTGTTTTTT
-,TRBJ2-2,-,TRBV27,CASSLWGSGTGELFF,TGTGCCAGCAGTTTATGGGGTTCGGGCACCGGGGAGCTGTTTTTT
-,TRBJ2-5,-,TRBV11-2,CASSLIETLSTF,TGTGCCAGCAGTTTGATAGAAACCTTAAGCACCTTC
-,TRBJ2-5,many,TRBV6-5,CASSYYGTHGETQYF,TGTGCCAGCAGTTACTACGGGACCCACGGGGAGACCCAGTACTTC
-,TRBJ2-5,-,TRBV12-3/TRBV12-4,CASSFLWSGETQYF,TGTGCCAGCAGTTTTCTCTGGTCCGGAGAGACCCAGTACTTC
TRBD1,TRBJ1-2,-,TRBV6-1,CASNPGGQGGYTF,TGTGCCAGCAATCCCGGGGGACAGGGGGGCTACACCTTC
-,TRBJ1-1,-,TRBV6-1,CASSPRGGSYASEAFF,TGTGCCAGCAGTCCCCGGGGGGGATCGTATGCGAGCGAAGCTTTCTTT
-,TRBJ2-7,-,TRBV6-2/TRBV6-3,CASRDSTAWGEQYF,TGTGCCAGCAGAGATTCGACTGCTTGGGGCGAGCAGTACTTC
TRBD1,TRBJ2-5,-,TRBV28,CASNPGQQETQYF,TGTGCCAGCAATCCGGGACAGCAAGAGACCCAGTACTTC
-,TRBJ2-7,many,TRBV30,CAWSDLRGSSYEQYF,TGTGCCTGGAGCGACCTTAGGGGTAGCTCCTACGAGCAGTACTTC
TRBD2,TRBJ2-7,-,TRBV6-1,CASSGAGRQYEQYF,TGTGCCAGCAGTGGAGCGGGGAGACAATACGAGCAGTACTTC
TRBD1,TRBJ2-7,-,TRBV6-1,CASSEQGARYEQYF,TGTGCCAGCAGTGAACAGGGGGCGCGGTACGAGCAGTACTTC
TRBD1,TRBJ2-7,many,TRBV6-2/TRBV6-3,CASSPGGQGVYEQYF,TGTGCCAGCAGCCCCGGCGGACAGGGTGTGTACGAGCAGTACTTC
-,TRBJ1-1,-,TRBV11-1,CASSLDSWNTEAFF,TGTGCCAGCAGCTTAGATAGCTGGAACACTGAAGCTTTCTTT
-,TRBJ1-2,-,TRBV4-1,CASSQGTVYGYTF,TGCGCCAGCAGCCAAGGGACAGTGTATGGCTACACCTTC
-,TRBJ1-1,once,TRBV12-3/TRBV12-4,CASSLYQWSINTEAFF,TGTGCCAGCAGTTTATATCAGTGGTCTATAAACACTGAAGCTTTCTTT
TRBD1,TRBJ2-7,few,TRBV7-8,CASSLATGELYEQYF,TGTGCCAGCAGCTTAGCAACAGGGGAGCTCTACGAGCAGTACTTC
-,TRBJ1-2,many,TRBV4-2,CASSQAGTRGGYTF,TGTGCCAGCAGCCAGGCCGGGACCAGGGGAGGCTACACCTTC
TRBD1,TRBJ1-2,many,TRBV29-1,CSVEDRRNRGSGYTF,TGCAGCGTTGAAGATCGCCGGAACAGGGGTTCTGGCTACACCTTC
-,TRBJ2-7,few,TRBV7-2,CASNLPKEQYF,TGTGCCAGCAACCTCCCTAAGGAGCAGTACTTC
-,TRBJ2-5,many,TRBV6-2/TRBV6-3,CASSGENPGGWTQYF,TGTGCCAGCAGTGGGGAGAACCCTGGGGGCTGGACCCAGTACTTC
TRBD1,TRBJ1-2,many,TRBV27,CASSPRQGVDYGYTF,TGTGCCAGCAGTCCTCGACAGGGCGTAGACTATGGCTACACCTTC
-,TRBJ1-1,-,TRBV12-3/TRBV12-4,CASSLLGVGTEAFF,TGTGCCAGCAGTTTGTTAGGGGTAGGGACTGAAGCTTTCTTT
TRBD1,TRBJ1-2,many,TRBV19,CASSTGTGGYGYTF,TGTGCCAGTAGTACCGGGACAGGGGGCTATGGCTACACCTTC
-,TRBJ2-2,-,TRBV4-2,CASSLWGPGELFF,TGTGCCAGCAGTTTGTGGGGGCCGGGGGAGCTGTTTTTT
-,TRBJ1-2,-,TRBV27,CASSSDILDGYTF,TGTGCCAGCAGTTCCGACATCCTTGATGGCTACACCTTC
TRBD1,TRBJ1-2,-,TRBV12-3/TRBV12-4,CASRKNGQGNYGYTF,TGTGCCAGCAGGAAGAACGGACAGGGTAACTATGGCTACACCTTC
TRBD2,TRBJ2-3,-,TRBV12-3/TRBV12-4,CASRSGTSGRGEYF,TGTGCCAGCAGATCCGGGACTAGCGGGAGAGGGGAGTATTTT
TRBD1,TRBJ1-2,-,TRBV6-2/TRBV6-3,CASSYVGQEVYGYTF,TGTGCCAGCAGTTACGTGGGACAGGAGGTATATGGCTACACCTTC
-,TRBJ2-2,-,TRBV30,CAWSVQIGELFF,TGTGCCTGGAGTGTACAAATCGGGGAGCTGTTTTTT
-,TRBJ2-5,-,TRBV12-3/TRBV12-4,CASSFGPTGGEQETQYF,TGTGCCAGCAGTTTTGGTCCTACAGGGGGGGAGCAAGAGACCCAGTACTTC
-,TRBJ2-7,many,TRBV15,CATRPAGTARYEQYF,TGTGCCACCAGGCCCGCCGGGACGGCTCGCTACGAGCAGTACTTC
-,TRBJ2-7,many,TRBV28,CASSLGAGFEQYF,TGTGCCAGCAGTTTAGGGGCAGGGTTCGAGCAGTACTTC
TRBD1,TRBJ1-4,many,TRBV6-1,CASSEYPGQGNEKLFF,TGTGCCAGCAGTGAATATCCGGGACAGGGTAATGAAAAACTGTTTTTT
-,TRBJ2-2,many,TRBV7-3,CASSPRWDRSNTGELFF,TGTGCCAGCAGCCCCAGGTGGGACCGTTCGAACACCGGGGAGCTGTTTTTT
TRBD2,TRBJ2-7,-,TRBV6-1,CASSQRASGMHEQYF,TGTGCCAGCAGCCAAAGGGCTAGCGGGATGCACGAGCAGTACTTC
TRBD1,TRBJ1-5,many,TRBV13,CASSVGQREQPQHF,TGTGCCAGCAGCGTGGGACAGAGGGAGCAGCCCCAGCATTTT
-,TRBJ2-7,-,TRBV6-5,CASSYGTGPYEQYF,TGTGCCAGCAGTTACGGGACGGGACCCTACGAGCAGTACTTC
TRBD1,TRBJ1-5,many,TRBV7-8,CASSPTGSRQPQHF,TGTGCCAGCAGCCCGACAGGGAGTCGTCAGCCCCAGCATTTT
-,TRBJ2-7,-,TRBV6-2/TRBV6-3,CASSYTGGDYEQYF,TGTGCCAGCAGTTATACTGGTGGGGACTACGAGCAGTACTTC
TRBD2,TRBJ2-7,-,TRBV28,CASSLTSGGVGYEQYF,TGTGCCAGCAGTTTAACTAGCGGTGGCGTGGGATACGAGCAGTACTTC
-,TRBJ1-3,-,TRBV6-1,CASRVQGTNTIYF,TGTGCCAGCAGAGTACAGGGTACGAACACCATATATTTT